Listed here is a single TCR beta chain. Its cognate antigen is unknown. The entirety of the isolated RNA underwent reverse transcription, so expressed TCRB transcripts were sequenced. Profiling relied on immunoSEQ multiplex PCR, and the TCRdb table lists in-frame clones only, not all of them. This table has 200,000 to 300,000 clones, 20% appearing once. The sample is drawn from a study of beta chain features in type 1 diabetes. Study-level results: Among all four CD4+ subsets, Type 1 diabetes patients had TCRB CDR3s that were moderately but significantly shorter.

This receptor was taken from a woman aged 40 to 49 with type 1 diabetes. The sequencing input was naive CD4+ T cells from blood.

The CDR3, as DNA: TGTGCCAGCAGCTTGGGACACAGGCAAGATACGCAGTATTTT. Its translation: CASSLGHRQDTQYF. The genes are TRBV5-4 and TRBJ2-3; D possibly corresponds to TRBD1 (5 bases). CDR1 SGHNT and CDR2 YYREEE come from the germline V gene (reference sequence). This CDR3 has 14 residues. V lost 0 bases and J 5 bases, leaving 10 bases between the germline ends. Full variable domain (outside the CDR3, taken from reference TRBV5-4 and TRBJ2-3): ETGVTQSPTHLIKTRGQQVTLRCSSQSGHNTVSWYQQALGQGPQFIFQYYREEENGRGNFPPRFSGLQFPNYSSELNVNALELDDSALYLCASSLGHRQDTQYFGPGTRLTVL.